This is a list of T cell receptor beta chains from one sample in a study of shared clonotypes between healthy human individuals. Method: immunoSEQ multiplex PCR; TCRdb's copy keeps in-frame clones and lacks some. The sample lists roughly 1,000,000 clones; around 78% were seen once. Sample: memory CD4+ T cells from PBMCs. The receptors come from a man between 18 and 35 years old in good health. Some clones in this sample may be carry-over from other donors' samples. CDR3s include the opening cysteine and the closing phenylalanine or tryptophan. A D gene is named only where the DNA matches it firmly. Clone size is shown for a subset of rows, as once, few, many or a class of expanded clone.

clone size,J gene,D gene,V gene,CDR3 DNA,CDR3 protein
.,TRBJ1-3,.,TRBV5-6,TGTGCCAGCAGCTTGTCAACCCTTCGCGGGTGGGACGCGGGAAACACCATATATTTT,CASSLSTLRGWDAGNTIYF
few,TRBJ1-1,.,TRBV6-1,TGTGCCAGCAGGGAACACAGGGACACTGAAGCTTTCTTT,CASREHRDTEAFF
.,TRBJ1-1,.,TRBV5-1,TGCGCCAGCAGCTTCATGCCGGGGCTGAACACTGAAGCTTTCTTT,CASSFMPGLNTEAFF
.,TRBJ2-3,.,TRBV6-1,TGTGCCAGCAGTGTTGGGCCGGCAGATACGCAGTATTTT,CASSVGPADTQYF
.,TRBJ2-7,TRBD1,TRBV5-5,TGTGCCAGCAGCTTGTTGACAGGGTTTACCGAGCAGTACTTC,CASSLLTGFTEQYF
.,TRBJ2-7,TRBD2,TRBV29-1,TGCAGCGTTGAAGAACAGCGGGAGGGCCTATACGAGCAGTACTTC,CSVEEQREGLYEQYF
.,TRBJ1-3,.,TRBV4-1,TGCGCCAGCAGCCAACCAGGGTCTTACCGCCCTGGAAACACCATATATTTT,CASSQPGSYRPGNTIYF
few,TRBJ1-2,.,TRBV5-5,TGTGCCAGCAGCCTGGGGACGGCCGGGGGCTATGGCTACACCTTC,CASSLGTAGGYGYTF
.,TRBJ2-1,.,TRBV18,TGTGCCAGCTCACCTGGGAACAATGAGCAGTTCTTC,CASSPGNNEQFF
.,TRBJ1-1,.,TRBV29-1,TGCAGCGTGGGGGCGGGGACACCTGGGGACACTGAAGCTTTCTTT,CSVGAGTPGDTEAFF
.,TRBJ1-1,.,TRBV6-1,TGTGCCAGCAGTGATCAGCCCGAGGCTAACACTGAAGCTTTCTTT,CASSDQPEANTEAFF
.,TRBJ2-6,TRBD1,TRBV14,TGTGCCAGCAGTCGAGAGGGGGACAGGGGAAGAAACGTCCTGACTTTC,CASSREGDRGRNVLTF
.,TRBJ2-5,.,TRBV28,TGTGCCAGCAGTGGCAACAGGGCAGAGACCCAGTACTTC,CASSGNRAETQYF
.,TRBJ1-5,.,TRBV5-1,TGCGCCAGCAGCTTGGAGCCTGCTCAGCCCCAGCATTTT,CASSLEPAQPQHF
few,TRBJ2-5,.,TRBV9,TGTGCCAGCAGCGCCTCCGGGACGCGGGGTGGCCAGTACTTC,CASSASGTRGGQYF
.,TRBJ2-2,.,TRBV11-2,TGTGCCAGCAGCTTGCGGACACTTCCGAGCGGGGAGCTGTTTTTT,CASSLRTLPSGELFF
.,TRBJ2-5,TRBD2,TRBV4-1,TGCGCCAGCAGCCAAGGGGGCTTAGCGGGAGGGAACCAAGAGACCCAGTACTTC,CASSQGGLAGGNQETQYF
.,TRBJ1-5,.,TRBV6-1,TGTGCCAGCAGGATTCAGCCCCAGCATTTT,CASRIQPQHF
once,TRBJ1-1,TRBD1,TRBV10-3,TGTGCCATCAGCGCCAGGGGGACTGAAGCTTTCTTT,CAISARGTEAFF
.,TRBJ2-5,.,TRBV2,TGTGCCAGCAACCGTAGGACGAGCGGGGAGACCCAGTACTTC,CASNRRTSGETQYF
.,TRBJ2-3,.,TRBV20-1,TGCAGTGCTCCCGAAGATACGCAGTATTTT,CSAPEDTQYF
.,TRBJ2-2,TRBD1,TRBV30,TGTGCCGTCGGGACAGGGGGCAGCACCGGGGAGCTGTTTTTT,CAVGTGGSTGELFF
.,TRBJ1-1,TRBD1,TRBV6-5,TGTGCCAGCACCGACAGGGAGGTCACTGAAGCTTTCTTT,CASTDREVTEAFF
once,TRBJ1-2,.,TRBV7-8,TGTGCCAGCAGCGTACAGGGAGGGAGGAACTATGGCTACACCTTC,CASSVQGGRNYGYTF
few,TRBJ2-7,.,TRBV29-1,TGCAGCGTCCGGGACGGAACCTACGAGCAGTACTTC,CSVRDGTYEQYF
.,TRBJ1-4,.,TRBV29-1,TGCAGCGTCGTCCGGGCGGATGAAAAACTGTTTTTT,CSVVRADEKLFF
.,TRBJ1-2,.,TRBV28,TGTGCCAGCAGCAGAAGACAGCACTATGGCTACACCTTC,CASSRRQHYGYTF
.,TRBJ1-2,TRBD1,TRBV7-9,TGTGCCAGCAGCTTAGAGACAGGGGTTAACTATGGCTACACCTTC,CASSLETGVNYGYTF
.,TRBJ1-2,.,TRBV6-1,TGTGCCAGCAGTGAATTTCCTGTGGCGCAGAACTATGGCTACACCTTC,CASSEFPVAQNYGYTF
.,TRBJ2-5,.,TRBV5-1,TGCGCCAGCAGCCCCCAGACAGGAATCCGCCTAGAGACCCAGTACTTC,CASSPQTGIRLETQYF
.,TRBJ2-5,.,TRBV30,TGTGCCTGGAGTATAGGCCGACAAGAGACCCAGTACTTC,CAWSIGRQETQYF
.,TRBJ2-2,.,TRBV5-6,TGTGCCAGCAGCTCCATGGCGGGCGCGGGGACCGGGGAGCTGTTTTTT,CASSSMAGAGTGELFF
.,TRBJ2-5,.,TRBV28,TGTGCCAGCAGTTTGGTTCAGAGGGGAGAGACCCAGTACTTC,CASSLVQRGETQYF
.,TRBJ2-2,TRBD1,TRBV30,TGTGCCTGGAGTCAACAGGACAGGGGTCCCGGGGAGCTGTTTTTT,CAWSQQDRGPGELFF
.,TRBJ2-7,TRBD1,TRBV5-1,TGCGCCAGCAGCTCGGACAGGGCCTCCTACGAGCAGTACTTC,CASSSDRASYEQYF
.,TRBJ2-5,.,TRBV6-1,TGTGCCAGCAGTTCTTCTCAAGAGACCCAGTACTTC,CASSSSQETQYF
.,TRBJ2-6,.,TRBV19,TGTGCCAGCACTCCGGGAGCCAAGGCCGGGGCCAACGTCCTGACTTTC,CASTPGAKAGANVLTF
.,TRBJ2-1,.,TRBV6-6,TGTGCCAGCACTATAGGAGGGGTGCAGTTCTTC,CASTIGGVQFF
.,TRBJ2-1,TRBD1,TRBV2,TGTGCCAGCAGGACAGGGACGTACAATGAGCAGTTCTTC,CASRTGTYNEQFF
.,TRBJ2-1,.,TRBV6-6,TGTGCCAGCAAGAGGGAGGCCCTCAATGAGCAGTTCTTC,CASKREALNEQFF
once,TRBJ1-5,.,TRBV27,TGTGCCAGCGGAAGAACGGGGAATCAGCCCCAGCATTTT,CASGRTGNQPQHF
.,TRBJ2-2,TRBD2,TRBV28,TGTGCCAGCAGTTTAACCGGACTAGCGGGAATCACCGGGGAGCTGTTTTTT,CASSLTGLAGITGELFF
few,TRBJ1-1,.,TRBV19,TGTGCCAGTAGCCAGAACACTGAAGCTTTCTTT,CASSQNTEAFF
.,TRBJ2-1,.,TRBV6-4,TGTGCCAGCAGTGACCAAATTGGCGGCTACAATGAGCAGTTCTTC,CASSDQIGGYNEQFF
.,TRBJ2-5,TRBD1,TRBV25-1,TGTGCCACCAGGGACAGGTCGGGGGTGGAGACCCAGTACTTC,CATRDRSGVETQYF
once,TRBJ1-2,.,TRBV23-1,TGCGCCAGCAGTCAATCGGACAGCTTCTATGGCTACACCTTC,CASSQSDSFYGYTF
once,TRBJ1-2,.,TRBV14,TGTGCCAGCAGCCAAGATCGTCGGGCCTATGGCTACACCTTC,CASSQDRRAYGYTF
.,TRBJ1-2,.,TRBV5-1,TGCGCCAGCAGTTTAGGACAGAGGGGGTATGGCTACACCTTC,CASSLGQRGYGYTF
.,TRBJ1-3,.,TRBV11-1,TGTGCCAGCAGCGCGGACACCAGCTCTGGAAACACCATATATTTT,CASSADTSSGNTIYF
.,TRBJ2-1,.,TRBV2,TGTGCCAGCAGCCGAATGGCGGGCCAAGGGTTCTTC,CASSRMAGQGFF
.,TRBJ1-4,.,TRBV29-1,TGCAGCGTTGGTTTGGGGGGGGCGCTTGCTAATGAAAAACTGTTTTTT,CSVGLGGALANEKLFF
.,TRBJ1-2,TRBD1,TRBV19,TGTGCCAGTAGCCTCAGACAAGGGGGCGTATTTGGAAATGGCTACACCTTC,CASSLRQGGVFGNGYTF
.,TRBJ1-1,.,TRBV7-2,TGTGCCAGCAGCCTTAAGGTGAACACTGAAGCTTTCTTT,CASSLKVNTEAFF
.,TRBJ1-2,.,TRBV27,TGTGCCAGCAGCTCGGCCGGCAGGGATCCAGAATTATTC,CASSSAGRDPELF
.,TRBJ2-3,.,TRBV5-1,TGCGCCAGCAGCTTGGCCGGAGGGCCCACAGATACGCAGTATTTT,CASSLAGGPTDTQYF